This T cell receptor (beta chain) appears in the sequencing data of a study of cytomegalovirus exposure and HLA in healthy donors. The wider study: T cells numbering some 170 million yielded 100 million to 120 million unique TCR beta sequences in an earlier analysis. Findings of the study overall: Analysis performed later found more than 15,000 TCR beta sequences associated with HLA alleles at 0.05 false discovery rate. Relative to equally common others, HLA-associated TCR beta chains showed greater clonal expansion in a later analysis.

CDR3 length: 15 residues. Germline lookup yields CDR1 SSHAT and CDR2 FNYEAQ (reference sequence). In the PCR, 60 Vbeta and 13 Jbeta primers were used. Assay used: immunoSEQ multiplex PCR; TCRdb lists only in-frame clones, some missing. The sample yields 170,000 or so clones, around 72% seen once. A remark on this clone: Its antigen is unknown. One end of the junction fails to match germline, which may point to a read error.

Sequenced sample: PBMCs. The rearrangement joins TRBV7-7 to TRBJ2-7; the match to TRBD1 covers 8 bases. The TCR comes from a woman in her forties or fifties in good health and CMV-seropositive. CDR3 nucleotides: TGTGCTAGCAGCCCCACAGGGGGTAAGGCCTACGAGCAGTACTTC. Protein product: CASSPTGGKAYEQYF.